These 6 T cell receptor beta chains were all obtained from the same sample, sequenced in a study of CD8+CD57+ T cells in acquired aplastic anemia. Profiles of TCR beta VDJ and CDR3 were generated from a genomic DNA template. TCRdb independently ran MiXCR on the reads; one entry per CDR3 protein. The repertoire consists of around 190,000 distinct CDR3 sequences, with 45% to 60% occurring once and the leading ten covering 10% to 15%. All sequencing subjects had displayed CD8+CD57+ cell expansion on flow cytometry. The sequenced sample consisted of sorted CD4+, CD8+, or CD8+CD57+ T cells (not recorded which) from PBMCs. The receptors were sampled from a human donor with aplastic anemia.

This clonotype was recorded many times. The chain couples TRBV2 to TRBJ2-1; possible D gene TRBD2, 6 bases. Per the germline V gene, CDR1 is SNHLY and CDR2 is FYNNEI. The CDR3 has 15 residues. V was cut by 3 bases and J by 6 bases, with 15 bases left in between. The CDR3 sequence: CASSDGGLGLNEQFF. The CDR3 nucleotides read TGTGCCAGCAGTGATGGGGGGTTGGGGCTCAATGAGCAGTTCTTC. Drawing the rest from reference TRBV2 and TRBJ2-1, the complete variable domain is EPEVTQTPSHQVTQMGQEVILRCVPISNHLYFYWYRQILGQKVEFLVSFYNNEISEKSEIFDDQFSVERPDGSNFTLKIRSTKLEDSAMYFCASSDGGLGLNEQFFGPGTRLTVL.

The J gene is TRBJ2-3, the V gene TRBV7-9; either TRBD1 or TRBD2 may fit D (5 bases each). With 6 bases removed from V and 2 bases from J, the gap between germline ends came to 12 bases. Germline V gene data show CDR1 as SEHNR and CDR2 as FQNEAQ (reference sequence). CDR3 length equals 14 residues. CDR3 residues: CASSRPGPTDTQYF. CDR3 coding DNA: TGTGCCAGCAGTCGACCGGGGCCCACAGATACGCAGTATTTT.

This clonotype was seen repeatedly, ten times or more. The rearrangement uses TRBV12-3 or TRBV12-4 and TRBJ1-5; no reliable D call. With 1 base removed from V and 2 bases from J, the gap between germline ends came to 9 bases. CDR3 length: 15 residues. The CDR3 sequence: CASSLGVSGNQPQHF. In nucleotides, the CDR3 is TGTGCCAGCAGTTTAGGTGTCTCGGGCAATCAGCCCCAGCATTTT.

This chain links TRBV7-3 with TRBJ2-7, with 13 bases that match TRBD2. After removal of 6 bases from V and 3 bases from J, the junction contained 14 bases not matched to a gene. CDR1 is SGHTA and CDR2 is FQGTGA in the germline V gene. The CDR3 has 18 residues. CDR3 coding DNA: TGTGCCAGCAGTTTCACCACTCGACTAGCGGGAGGTCTCTACGAGCAGTACTTC. Its protein is CASSFTTRLAGGLYEQYF.

This clonotype was counted ten times or more. V usage is TRBV6-1 and J usage is TRBJ2-5; 7 nucleotides align to TRBD1. The CDR3 is 12 amino acids. The junction had 2 bases not matched to a gene; V was cut back by 6 bases and J by 4 bases. Germline CDR1 and CDR2: MNHNS and SASEGT. CDR3 residues: CASRSGGETQYF. The DNA of the CDR3 is TGTGCCAGCAGGTCAGGGGGAGAGACCCAGTACTTC.

The genes are TRBV14 and TRBJ2-1; D is possibly TRBD2 (6 bases). The CDR3 consists of 14 residues. CDR1 is SGHDN, CDR2 FVKESK, per germline. V was trimmed by 6 bases and J by 0 bases, leaving 9 bases between them. Written as DNA, the CDR3 is TGTGCCAGCAGTACTAGCAGCTCCTACAATGAGCAGTTCTTC. Protein: CASSTSSSYNEQFF.